These T cell receptor beta chains were read from a single sample in a study of early T cells in non-severe SARS-CoV-2 infection. One entry per CDR3 protein results from TCRdb running MiXCR on the 5' RACE reads. This table holds more than 90,000 distinct CDR3 sequences, less than 15% found once. The sequenced material came from whole blood. These receptors all come from an adult who was a healthcare worker with PCR-confirmed SARS-CoV-2 infection or an uninfected control (not recorded which). The conserved cysteine and the conserved F or W are not part of the CDR3 here.

V,CDR3
TRBV7-9,ASIPSGGRGTEVF
TRBV4-2,ASSQRPSRRDTQY
TRBV28,ASSLAALSFTDTQY
TRBV20-1,SARDLTDRGYT
TRBV27,ASSLWGTGNTEAF
TRBV6-5,ASSRAGVKMSGELF
TRBV3-1,ASSQEIGYEQY
TRBV27,ASRRKVEETQY
TRBV29-1,SVERLAREQF
TRBV10-3,AISREQGYEAF
TRBV6-5,ASRQGTYYEQY
TRBV12-3/TRBV12-4,ASSPTGSNNQPRH
TRBV4-3,ASSQEVSGSLDYGYT
TRBV12-2,ASRLARGGSYGYT
TRBV6-2/TRBV6-3,ASSSDRLNQPQH
TRBV6-2/TRBV6-3,ASSWTAQTYNEQF
TRBV2,AGRTERNTGELF
TRBV11-2,ASSLDRGGSNQPQH
TRBV4-1,ASSRGTQGVSGNTIY
TRBV29-1,SVGWRQRDTEAF
TRBV27,ASRSGTGSNSPLH
TRBV11-2,ASSLTEQGIAEQF
TRBV5-1,ASSLDFRDRVGREQY
TRBV27,ASRIRGHHNSPLH
TRBV28,ASNPPLAGGLNEQF